This T cell receptor (beta chain) was observed in a study of control samples from healthy donors and cancer patients. Assay: immunoSEQ multiplex PCR; the TCRdb copy retains only in-frame clones and omits some. The sample lists about 83,000 clones, around 92% occurring once. Unmatched junction bases numbered 5, after V lost 10 bases and J lost 1 base. The CDR3 spans 13 residues. Germline V gene lookup returns CDR1 SEHNR and CDR2 FQNEAQ (reference sequence). The V gene is TRBV7-9, the J gene TRBJ2-5, with 8 positions matching TRBD2. This TCR was sampled from a man younger than 45 in good health. Input material: blood. Here the CDR3 reads CATLTSGQETQYF. CDR3 bases: TGTGCCACCCTCACTAGCGGCCAAGAGACCCAGTACTTC.